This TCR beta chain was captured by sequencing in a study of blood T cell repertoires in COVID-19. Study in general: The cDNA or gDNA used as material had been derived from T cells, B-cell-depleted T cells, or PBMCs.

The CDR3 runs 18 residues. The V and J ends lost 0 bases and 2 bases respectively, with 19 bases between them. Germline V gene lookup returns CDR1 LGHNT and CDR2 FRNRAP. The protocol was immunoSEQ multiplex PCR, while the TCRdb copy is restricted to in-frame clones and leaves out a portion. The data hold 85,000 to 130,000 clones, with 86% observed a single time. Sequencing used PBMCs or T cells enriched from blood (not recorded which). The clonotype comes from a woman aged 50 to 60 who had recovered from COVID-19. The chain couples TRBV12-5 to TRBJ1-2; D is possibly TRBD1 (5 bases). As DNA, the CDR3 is TGTGCTAGTGGTTTGGTACAAACCAGGGAAGGGGAAAACTATGGCTACACCTTC. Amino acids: CASGLVQTREGENYGYTF. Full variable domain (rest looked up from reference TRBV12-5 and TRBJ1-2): DARVTQTPRHKVTEMGQEVTMRCQPILGHNTVFWYRQTMMQGLELLAYFRNRAPLDDSGMPKDRFSAEMPDATLATLKIQPSEPRDSAVYFCASGLVQTREGENYGYTFGSGTRLTVV.